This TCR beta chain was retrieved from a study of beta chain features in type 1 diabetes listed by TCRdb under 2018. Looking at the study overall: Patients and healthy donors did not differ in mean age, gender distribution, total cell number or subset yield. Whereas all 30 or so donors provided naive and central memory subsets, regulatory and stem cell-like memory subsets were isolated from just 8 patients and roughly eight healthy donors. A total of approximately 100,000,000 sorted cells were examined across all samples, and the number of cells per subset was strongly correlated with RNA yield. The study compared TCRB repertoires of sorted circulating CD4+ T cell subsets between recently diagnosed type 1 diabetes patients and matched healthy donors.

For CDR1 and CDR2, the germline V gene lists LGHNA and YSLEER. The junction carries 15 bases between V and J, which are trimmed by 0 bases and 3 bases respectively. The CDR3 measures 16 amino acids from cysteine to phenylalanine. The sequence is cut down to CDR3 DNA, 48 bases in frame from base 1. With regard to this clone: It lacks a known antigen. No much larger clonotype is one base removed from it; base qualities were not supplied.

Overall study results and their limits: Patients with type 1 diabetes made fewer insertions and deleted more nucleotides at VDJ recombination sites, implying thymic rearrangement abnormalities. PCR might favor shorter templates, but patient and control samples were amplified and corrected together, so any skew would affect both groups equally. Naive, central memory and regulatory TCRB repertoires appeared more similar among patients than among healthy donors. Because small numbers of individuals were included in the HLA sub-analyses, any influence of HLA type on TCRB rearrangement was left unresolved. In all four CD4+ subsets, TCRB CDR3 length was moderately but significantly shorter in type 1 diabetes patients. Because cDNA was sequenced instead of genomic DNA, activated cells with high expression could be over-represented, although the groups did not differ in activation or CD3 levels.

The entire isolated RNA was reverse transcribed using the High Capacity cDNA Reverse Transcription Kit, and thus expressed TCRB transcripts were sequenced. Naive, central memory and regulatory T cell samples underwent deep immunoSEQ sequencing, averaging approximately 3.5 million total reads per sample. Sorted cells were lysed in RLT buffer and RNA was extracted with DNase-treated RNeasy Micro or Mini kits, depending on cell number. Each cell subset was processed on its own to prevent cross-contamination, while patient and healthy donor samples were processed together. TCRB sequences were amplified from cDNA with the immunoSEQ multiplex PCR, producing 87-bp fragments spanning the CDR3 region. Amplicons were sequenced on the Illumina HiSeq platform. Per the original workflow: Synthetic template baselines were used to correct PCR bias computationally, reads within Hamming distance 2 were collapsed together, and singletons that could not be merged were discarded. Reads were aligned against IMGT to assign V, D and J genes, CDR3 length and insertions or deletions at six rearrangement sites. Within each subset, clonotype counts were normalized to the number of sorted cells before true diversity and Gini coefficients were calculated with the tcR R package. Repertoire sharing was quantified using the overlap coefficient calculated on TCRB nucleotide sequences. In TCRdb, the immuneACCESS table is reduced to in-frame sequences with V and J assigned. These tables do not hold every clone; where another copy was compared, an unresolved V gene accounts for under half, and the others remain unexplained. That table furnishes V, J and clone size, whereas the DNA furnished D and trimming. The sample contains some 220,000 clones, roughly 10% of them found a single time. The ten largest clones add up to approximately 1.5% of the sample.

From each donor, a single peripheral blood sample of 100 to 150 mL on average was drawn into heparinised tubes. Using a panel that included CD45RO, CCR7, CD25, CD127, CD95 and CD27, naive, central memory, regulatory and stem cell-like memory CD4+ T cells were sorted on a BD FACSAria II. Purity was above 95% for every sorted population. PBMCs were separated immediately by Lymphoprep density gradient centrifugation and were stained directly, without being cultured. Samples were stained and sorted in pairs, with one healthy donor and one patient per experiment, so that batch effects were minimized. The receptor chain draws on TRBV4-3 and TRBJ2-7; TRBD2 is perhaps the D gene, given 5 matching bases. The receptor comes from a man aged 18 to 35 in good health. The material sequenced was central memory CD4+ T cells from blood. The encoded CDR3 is CASSQDSLGFRYEQYF. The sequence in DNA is TGCGCCAGCAGCCAAGATTCACTAGGGTTTCGCTACGAGCAGTACTTC.